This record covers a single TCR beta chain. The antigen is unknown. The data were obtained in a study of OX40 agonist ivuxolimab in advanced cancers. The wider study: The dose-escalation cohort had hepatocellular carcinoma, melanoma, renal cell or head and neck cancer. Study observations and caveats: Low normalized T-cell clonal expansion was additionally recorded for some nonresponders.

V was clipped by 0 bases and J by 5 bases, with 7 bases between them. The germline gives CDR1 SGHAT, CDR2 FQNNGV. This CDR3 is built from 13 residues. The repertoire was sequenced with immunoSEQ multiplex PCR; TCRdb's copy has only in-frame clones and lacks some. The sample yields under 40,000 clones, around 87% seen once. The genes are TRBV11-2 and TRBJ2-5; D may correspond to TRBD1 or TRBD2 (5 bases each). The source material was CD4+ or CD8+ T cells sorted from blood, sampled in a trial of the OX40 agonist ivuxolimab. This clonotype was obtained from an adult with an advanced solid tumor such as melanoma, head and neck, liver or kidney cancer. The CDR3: CASSLEWGETQYF. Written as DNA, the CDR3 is TGTGCCAGCAGCTTAGAATGGGGGGAGACCCAGTACTTC.